The 3 T cell receptor beta chains below all came from one sample that was sequenced in a study of technical replicates of blood from a few donors. Profiling relied on immunoSEQ multiplex PCR, and the TCRdb table lists in-frame clones only, not all of them. The table lists around 67,000 clones, around 86% of them singletons. The sequenced material came from PBMCs. These receptors were collected from a human donor in good health. Some clones in this sample may be carry-over from other donors' samples.

By proportion, this clone is medium-sized. At the DNA level, this CDR3 is encoded by other sequences in the same sample as well. V and J are TRBV5-4 and TRBJ2-3; D call uncertain. Germline CDR1 is SGHNT and CDR2 is YYREEE (reference sequence). Trimming took off 4 bases at V and 4 bases at J, with 10 bases between the two ends. The CDR3 extends over 13 amino acids. CDR3 nucleotide sequence: TGTGCCAGCAGCCCGCTAGGCGCAGATACGCAGTATTTT. Translating it yields CASSPLGADTQYF.

V and J are TRBV5-8 and TRBJ1-6; no clear D. The ends were cut back, 6 bases at V and 6 bases at J, with 4 bases in the middle. Germline values: CDR1 SGHTS, CDR2 YDEGEE. The length of the CDR3 is 11 residues. The CDR3 DNA reads TGTGCCAGCATCGTTAATTCACCCCTCCACTTT. This gives the protein CASIVNSPLHF.

V is TRBV27 and J is TRBJ1-1, with D unclear. Trimming left V 0 bases short and J 5 bases short, with 10 bases between. Germline values: CDR1 MNHEY, CDR2 SMNVEV (reference sequence). This CDR3 comprises 14 residues. The CDR3 here is CASSLSSGITEAFF. CDR3 sequence (DNA): TGTGCCAGCAGTTTATCGTCCGGGATTACTGAAGCTTTCTTT.